A single sample gave rise to the 13 T cell receptor beta chains below, sequenced in a study of STAT5B mutations in CD4+ large granular lymphocyte leukemia. Clones were read by immunoSEQ multiplex PCR, and TCRdb kept only the in-frame ones, dropping some. The sample shows over 20,000 clones, 81% of them seen only once. Sequenced input: CD4+ T cells from blood buffy coats. Receptors were obtained from a human donor in good health.

This chain connects TRBV15 to TRBJ2-1; 13 bases match TRBD2. With V trimmed by 1 base and J by 9 bases, 12 bases remained unmatched. CDR1 and CDR2 (germline): LNHNV, YYDKDF (reference sequence). The CDR3 has 18 residues. The CDR3 is CATSRVGHGLAGVGEQFF. The CDR3 region has the DNA TGTGCCACCAGCAGAGTAGGCCACGGACTAGCGGGAGTGGGTGAGCAGTTCTTC.

The gene calls are TRBV10-3 and TRBJ2-5, with 16 bases matching TRBD2. J gave up 0 bases and V 6 bases, and 7 bases lay outside the gene matches. This CDR3 contains 18 residues. Germline-derived CDR1 and CDR2 are ENHRY and SYGVKD. CDR3 residues: CAIRGTSGGASYQETQYF. The CDR3 DNA reads as TGTGCCATCAGGGGGACTAGCGGGGGGGCCTCCTACCAAGAGACCCAGTACTTC.

This chain links TRBV7-9 with TRBJ1-4; 9 nucleotides line up with TRBD1. CDR3 length equals 15 residues. The germline V gene has CDR1 SEHNR and CDR2 FQNEAQ (reference sequence). The V and J ends lost 5 bases and 2 bases, in that order; junction bases with no gene match: 3. The CDR3 region is CASSLGQGTNEKLFF. CDR3 nucleotide sequence: TGTGCCAGCAGCCTAGGACAGGGGACTAATGAAAAACTGTTTTTT.

This clone was detected only once. The gene calls are TRBV7-3 and TRBJ2-3; D may be TRBD2 (5 bases). Trimming cost V 6 bases and J 4 bases, with 14 bases left between them. Germline CDR1 reads SGHTA; CDR2 reads FQGTGA. CDR3 length equals 14 residues. DNA for the CDR3: TGTGCCAGCAGTAGACGGGATAGCTCAGATACGCAGTATTTT. Encoded protein: CASSRRDSSDTQYF.

This chain connects TRBV5-1 to TRBJ2-2; the D is unclear. CDR1 SGHRS and CDR2 YFSETQ come from the germline V gene. This CDR3 comprises 16 residues. V was clipped by 4 bases and J by 1 base, with 14 bases between them. The CDR3 DNA sequence: TGCGCCAGCAGCCACACGGGTTCATGGAACACCGGGGAGCTGTTTTTT. This sequence encodes CASSHTGSWNTGELFF.

This clone appeared a single time. The V gene is TRBV10-1, the J gene TRBJ2-3, with a possible D match to TRBD2 (5 bases). The CDR3 is 14 residues long. Trimming removed 3 bases from V and 1 base from J, with 8 bases in between. Germline V CDR1 and CDR2: WNHNN, SYGVQD (reference sequence). For the CDR3, the DNA is TGCGCCAGCAGTGAAGAAGCGGGCACAGATACGCAGTATTTT. Translating it yields CASSEEAGTDTQYF.

The V gene is TRBV7-2, the J gene TRBJ2-1; D is possibly TRBD1 or TRBD2 (6 bases each). The ends were cut back, 6 bases at V and 1 base at J, with 13 bases in the middle. The CDR3 is 15 amino acids. Per germline, CDR1 SGHTA and CDR2 FQGNSA. CDR3 sequence: CASSSGGGSYNEQFF. CDR3 nucleotides: TGTGCCAGCAGTAGTGGAGGGGGGTCCTACAATGAGCAGTTCTTC.

The CDR3, as DNA: TGTGCCAGCAGCTCCGGACTGGTGGGACAAGAGACCCAGTACTTC. Its translation is CASSSGLVGQETQYF. The chain carries TRBV27 and TRBJ2-5, with D possibly TRBD2 on 5 matching bases. CDR1 is MNHEY and CDR2 is SMNVEV in the germline V gene (reference sequence). The CDR3 totals 15 residues. The germline V and J ends were trimmed by 6 bases and 2 bases, with 16 bases remaining between them.

This chain links TRBV2 with TRBJ2-7, with a weak D call TRBD2 (5 bases). Germline assignment: CDR1 SNHLY and CDR2 FYNNEI. The CDR3 covers 13 residues. The V end was cut by 3 bases, the J end by 1 base, with 7 bases between. The CDR3 bases are TGTGCCAGCAGTGAGGACTGGTCCTACGAGCAGTACTTC. Translating it yields CASSEDWSYEQYF.

V usage is TRBV5-1 and J usage is TRBJ2-2, with 7 positions matching TRBD1. Trimming cost V 3 bases and J 7 bases; bases outside gene matches: 12. The CDR3 sequence is 16 residues long. Germline V lookup: CDR1 SGHRS, CDR2 YFSETQ. Here the CDR3 DNA reads TGCGCCAGCAGCTGGAGTCGACAGGGTACGAGCGGGGAGCTGTTTTTT. It is translated as CASSWSRQGTSGELFF.

V is TRBV19 and J is TRBJ2-1; D is perhaps TRBD2 (6 bases). CDR3 length: 15 amino acids. Germline V gene data show CDR1 as LNHDA and CDR2 as SQIVND (reference sequence). The V end was cut by 9 bases, the J end by 4 bases, with 19 bases between. In nucleotides, the CDR3 is TGTGCCAGCACCTATTCGGGCGGGAAATACAATGAGCAGTTCTTC. Amino acids: CASTYSGGKYNEQFF.

V and J are TRBV14 and TRBJ2-7; weak D call: TRBD1 (6 bases). This CDR3 region has 16 residues. Germline-derived CDR1 and CDR2 are SGHDN and FVKESK. V was pared by 5 bases and J by 8 bases, with 25 bases between. CDR3 loop: CASSIQRQDFFIKQYF. CDR3 coding DNA: TGTGCCAGCAGCATCCAGCGACAGGATTTCTTTATCAAGCAGTACTTC.

The chain links TRBV7-7 to TRBJ2-1; D is uncertain. Germline V gene sequence: CDR1 SSHAT, CDR2 FNYEAQ (reference sequence). The length of the CDR3 is 16 residues. V lost 5 bases to trimming and J lost 7 bases, with 21 bases between them. CDR3 loop: CASSPASGLYGNEQFF. In nucleotides, the CDR3 is TGTGCCAGCAGCCCCGCCTCCGGGTTGTACGGAAATGAGCAGTTCTTC.